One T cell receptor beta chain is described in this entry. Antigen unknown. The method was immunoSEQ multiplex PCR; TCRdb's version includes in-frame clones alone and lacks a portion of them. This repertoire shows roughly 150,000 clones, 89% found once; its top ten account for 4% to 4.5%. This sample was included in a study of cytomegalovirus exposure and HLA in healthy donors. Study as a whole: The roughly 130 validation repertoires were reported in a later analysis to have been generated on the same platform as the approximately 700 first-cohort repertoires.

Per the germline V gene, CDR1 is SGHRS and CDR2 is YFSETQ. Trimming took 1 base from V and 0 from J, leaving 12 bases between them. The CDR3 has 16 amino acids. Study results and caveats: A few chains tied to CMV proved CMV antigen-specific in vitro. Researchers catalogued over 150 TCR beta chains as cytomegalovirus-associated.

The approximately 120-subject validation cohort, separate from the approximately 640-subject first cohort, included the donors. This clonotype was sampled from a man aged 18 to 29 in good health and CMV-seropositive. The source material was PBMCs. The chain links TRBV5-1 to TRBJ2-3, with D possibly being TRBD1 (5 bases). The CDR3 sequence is CASSLKGQGSTDTQYF. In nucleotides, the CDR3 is TGCGCCAGCAGCTTGAAGGGTCAGGGAAGCACAGATACGCAGTATTTT.